This TCR beta chain was captured in a study of T cell repertoires in cytomegalovirus infection (dated by TCRdb to about 2019). Context from the whole study: Peptide stimulations targeted recently identified HLA-C-restricted CMV epitopes, whose presentation resists viral immunomodulation, together with well-studied HLA-B-restricted epitopes. Because public TCR beta signatures pointed to carriage of CMV infection together with the matching HLA type, the HLA type of each donor mattered for the analysis.

The treatment or condition label corresponds to: in vitro stimulation with specific CMV peptide epitopes to enrich CMV-specific T cells. Sequencing was performed on an Illumina HiSeq 1500. TCRdb handled the public reads itself, with Q25 trimming in fastp and clone calling in MiXCR, and kept productive beta chains. CDR3 protein duplicates are merged, each entry listing the most common genes and DNA. The sample table contains about 400,000 distinct CDR3 sequences; only one count was recorded for approximately 35% of them. Approximately 15% of the sample comes from the top ten. What the study reported, not specific to this receptor: In both this cohort and an independent cohort of 352 donors, the cumulative frequency of public TCR beta family members distinguished carriers of CMV infection plus the relevant HLA type. In the ex vivo response, HLA-C-restricted CMV-specific TCR beta clonotypes were dominant, and in two of eight donors the single most frequent clonotype came from this HLA-C-restricted group.

This clonotype was picked up many times. No cognate antigen has been identified for it. Base qualities are missing; no much larger clone stands one base away. The material sequenced was cultured PBMCs, taken from culture after CMV antigen stimulation. The TCR was taken from a human donor in good health (CMV status not recorded). Some clones in this sample may be carry-over from other donors' samples.

The DNA sequence is given as TGTGCCAGCAGCGGGACTAGCGGCTACAATGAGCAGTTCTTC. Translated, this gives CASSGTSGYNEQFF. Recombination joined TRBV28 with TRBJ2-1, with 11 central nucleotides matching TRBD2. Counted from cysteine to phenylalanine, this CDR3 has 14 amino acids. Only the CDR3 portion is preserved as DNA: 42 bases, with reading frame beginning at the first base. Based on the germline V gene, the CDR1 and CDR2 sequences are MDHEN and SYDVKM. Trimmed from V: 6 bases; trimmed from J: 3 bases; junction bases lacking a gene match: 1.